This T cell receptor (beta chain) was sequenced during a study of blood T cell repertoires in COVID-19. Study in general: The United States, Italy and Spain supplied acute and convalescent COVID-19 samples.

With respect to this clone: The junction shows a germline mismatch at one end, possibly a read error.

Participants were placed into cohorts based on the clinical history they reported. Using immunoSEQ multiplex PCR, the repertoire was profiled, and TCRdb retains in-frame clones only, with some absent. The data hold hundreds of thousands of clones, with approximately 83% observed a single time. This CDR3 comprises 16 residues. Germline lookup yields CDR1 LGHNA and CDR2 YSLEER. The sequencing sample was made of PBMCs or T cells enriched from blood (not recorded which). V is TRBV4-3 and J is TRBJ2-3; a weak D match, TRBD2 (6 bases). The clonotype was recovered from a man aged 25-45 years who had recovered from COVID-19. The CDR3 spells CASSQTGLAGTDTQYF. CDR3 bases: TGCGCCAGCAGCCAAACGGGACTCGCGGGCACAGATACGCAATATTTT.